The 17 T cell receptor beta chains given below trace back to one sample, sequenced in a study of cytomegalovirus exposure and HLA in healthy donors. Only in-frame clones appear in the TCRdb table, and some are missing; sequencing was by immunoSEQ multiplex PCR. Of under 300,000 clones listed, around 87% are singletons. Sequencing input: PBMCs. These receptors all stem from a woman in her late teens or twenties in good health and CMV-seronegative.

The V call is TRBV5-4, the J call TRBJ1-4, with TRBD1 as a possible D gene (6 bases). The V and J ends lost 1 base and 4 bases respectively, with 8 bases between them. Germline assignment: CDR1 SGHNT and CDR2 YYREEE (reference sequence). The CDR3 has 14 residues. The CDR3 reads CASSLWGRNEKLFF. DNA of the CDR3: TGTGCCAGCAGCTTGTGGGGGCGTAATGAAAAACTGTTTTTT.

The CDR3: CASEASGADTQYF. The CDR3 DNA reads as TGTGCCAGCGAGGCTAGCGGGGCAGATACGCAGTATTTT. This rearrangement joins TRBV6-5 to TRBJ2-3, with 9 bases fitting TRBD2. The CDR3 covers 13 residues. CDR1 and CDR2 (germline): MNHEY, SVGAGI. J gave up 4 bases and V 8 bases, and 4 bases lay outside the gene matches.

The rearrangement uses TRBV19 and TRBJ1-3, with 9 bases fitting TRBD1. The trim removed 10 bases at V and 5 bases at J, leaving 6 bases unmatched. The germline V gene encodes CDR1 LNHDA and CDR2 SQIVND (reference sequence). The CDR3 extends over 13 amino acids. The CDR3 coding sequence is TGTGCCACGGGTGGGACAGGGCGAAACACCATATATTTT. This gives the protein CATGGTGRNTIYF.

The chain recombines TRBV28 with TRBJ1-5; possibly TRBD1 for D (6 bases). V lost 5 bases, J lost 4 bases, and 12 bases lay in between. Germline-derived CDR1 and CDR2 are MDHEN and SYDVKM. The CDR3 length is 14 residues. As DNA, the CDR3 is TGTGCCAGCAGTCCCTGGGACAAAAATCAGCCCCAGCATTTT. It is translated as CASSPWDKNQPQHF.

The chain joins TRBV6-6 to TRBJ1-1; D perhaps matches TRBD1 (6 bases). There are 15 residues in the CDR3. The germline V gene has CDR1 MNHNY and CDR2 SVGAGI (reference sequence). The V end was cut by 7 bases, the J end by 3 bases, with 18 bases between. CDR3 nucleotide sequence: TGTGCCAGCACCCAGGGGATCGTGGCAGACACTGAAGCTTTCTTT. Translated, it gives CASTQGIVADTEAFF.

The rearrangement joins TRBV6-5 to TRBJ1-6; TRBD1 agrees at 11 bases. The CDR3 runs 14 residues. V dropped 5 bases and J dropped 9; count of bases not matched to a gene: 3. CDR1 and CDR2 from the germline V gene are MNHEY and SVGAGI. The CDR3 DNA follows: TGTGCCAGCAGTGAAGGACAGGGGGCTTCACCCCTCCACTTT. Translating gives CASSEGQGASPLHF.

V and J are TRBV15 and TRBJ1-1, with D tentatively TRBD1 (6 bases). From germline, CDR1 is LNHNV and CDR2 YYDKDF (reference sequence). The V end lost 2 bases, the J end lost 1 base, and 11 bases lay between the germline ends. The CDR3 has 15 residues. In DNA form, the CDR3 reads TGTGCCACCAGCAGACAGACAGGACCGAACACTGAAGCTTTCTTT. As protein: CATSRQTGPNTEAFF.

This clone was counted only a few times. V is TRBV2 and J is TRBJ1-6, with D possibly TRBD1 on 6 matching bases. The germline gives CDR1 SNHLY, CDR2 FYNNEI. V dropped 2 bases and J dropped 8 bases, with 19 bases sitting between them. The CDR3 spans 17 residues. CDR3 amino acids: CASSEWGPGRGDSPLHF. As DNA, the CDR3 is TGTGCCAGCAGTGAATGGGGCCCAGGCAGGGGCGATTCACCCCTCCACTTT.

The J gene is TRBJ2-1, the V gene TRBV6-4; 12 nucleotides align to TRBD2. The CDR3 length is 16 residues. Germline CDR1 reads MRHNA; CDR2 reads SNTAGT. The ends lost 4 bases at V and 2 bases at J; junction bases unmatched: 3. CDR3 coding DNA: TGTGCCAGCAGTGGCAGACTAGCGGGAGCCTACAATGAGCAGTTCTTC. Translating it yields CASSGRLAGAYNEQFF.

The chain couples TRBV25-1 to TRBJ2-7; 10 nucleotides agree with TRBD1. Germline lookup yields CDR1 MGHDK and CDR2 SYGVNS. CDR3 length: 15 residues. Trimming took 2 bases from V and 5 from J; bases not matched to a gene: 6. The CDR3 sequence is CASSEAGTGDHEQYF. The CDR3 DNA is TGTGCCAGCAGTGAAGCCGGGACAGGGGACCACGAGCAGTACTTC.

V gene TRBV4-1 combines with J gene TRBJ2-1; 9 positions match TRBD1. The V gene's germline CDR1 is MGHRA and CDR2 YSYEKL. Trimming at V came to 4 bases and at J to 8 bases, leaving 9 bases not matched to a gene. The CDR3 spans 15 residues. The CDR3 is CASSPGGQGADEQFF. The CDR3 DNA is TGCGCCAGCAGCCCAGGGGGACAGGGTGCGGATGAGCAGTTCTTC.

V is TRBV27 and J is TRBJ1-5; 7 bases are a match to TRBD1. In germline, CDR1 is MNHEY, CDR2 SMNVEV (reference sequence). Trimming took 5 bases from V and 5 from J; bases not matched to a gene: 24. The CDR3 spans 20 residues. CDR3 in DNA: TGTGCCAGCAGTAATTACCTTTCCGGGACAGAGTCCTGGAAGTATCAGCCCCAGCATTTT. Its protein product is CASSNYLSGTESWKYQPQHF.

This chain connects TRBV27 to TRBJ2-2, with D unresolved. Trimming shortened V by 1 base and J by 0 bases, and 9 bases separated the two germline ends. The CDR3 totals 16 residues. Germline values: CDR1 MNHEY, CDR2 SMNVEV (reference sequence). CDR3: CASSLFVSANTGELFF. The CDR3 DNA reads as TGTGCCAGCAGTTTATTCGTCAGCGCGAACACCGGGGAGCTGTTTTTT.

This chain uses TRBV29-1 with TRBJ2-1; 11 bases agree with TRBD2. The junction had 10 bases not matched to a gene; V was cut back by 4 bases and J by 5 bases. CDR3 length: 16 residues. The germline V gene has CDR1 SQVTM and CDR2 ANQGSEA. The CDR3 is CSVVGWLAGGNNEQFF. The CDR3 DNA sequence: TGCAGCGTTGTAGGGTGGCTAGCGGGGGGCAACAATGAGCAGTTCTTC.

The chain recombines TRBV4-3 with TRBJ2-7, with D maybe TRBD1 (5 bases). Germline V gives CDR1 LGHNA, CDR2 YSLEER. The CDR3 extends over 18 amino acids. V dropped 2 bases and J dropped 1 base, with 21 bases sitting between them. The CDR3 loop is CASSQPKQARTPSYEQYF. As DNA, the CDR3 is TGCGCCAGCAGCCAACCTAAACAGGCACGGACACCATCCTACGAGCAGTACTTC.

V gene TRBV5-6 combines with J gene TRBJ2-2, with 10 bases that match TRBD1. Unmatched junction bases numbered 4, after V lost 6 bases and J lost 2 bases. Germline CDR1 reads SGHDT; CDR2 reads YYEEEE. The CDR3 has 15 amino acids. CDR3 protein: CASTRDRGNTGELFF. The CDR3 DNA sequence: TGTGCCAGCACCCGGGACAGGGGAAACACCGGGGAGCTGTTTTTT.

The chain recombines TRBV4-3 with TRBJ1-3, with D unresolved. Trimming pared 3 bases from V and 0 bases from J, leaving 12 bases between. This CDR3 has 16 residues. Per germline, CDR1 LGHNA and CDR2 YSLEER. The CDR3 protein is CASSQTEGDSGNTIYF. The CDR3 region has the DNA TGCGCCAGCAGCCAGACTGAGGGTGACTCTGGAAACACCATATATTTT.